The 14 T cell receptor beta chains below were found in one sample sequenced in a study of blood T cell repertoires in COVID-19. The table came from immunoSEQ multiplex PCR; TCRdb's copy has only in-frame clones and leaves some out. This sample carries some 180,000 clones, about 80% of them seen once, and the ten largest clones take 13% to 15%. Sample: PBMCs or T cells enriched from blood (not recorded which). The source is a man between 60 and 75 years old who had been exposed to COVID-19.

The chain employs TRBV7-2 and TRBJ2-5; TRBD1 aligns across 11 bases. Germline V gene data show CDR1 as SGHTA and CDR2 as FQGNSA. The J segment lost 5 bases and the V segment lost 1 base, leaving 12 bases of the junction unmatched. CDR3 size: 18 residues. The CDR3 DNA sequence: TGTGCCAGCAGCTTAGGGCACGGGACAGGGGGGTTCGGGGAGACCCAGTACTTC. This translates into CASSLGHGTGGFGETQYF.

The genes are TRBV20-1 and TRBJ1-2; no definite D call. V lost 1 base to trimming and J lost 6 bases, with 6 bases between them. Germline-derived CDR1 and CDR2 are DFQATT and SNEGSKA (reference sequence). The CDR3 covers 11 residues. CDR3 amino acids: CSARVLDGYTF. For the CDR3, the DNA is TGCAGTGCTAGAGTTTTAGATGGCTACACCTTC.

The genes are TRBV2 and TRBJ2-7; the match to TRBD2 covers 9 bases. Trimming removed 10 bases from V and 3 bases from J; junction bases left unmatched: 7. The CDR3 totals 13 residues. Germline CDR1 and CDR2: SNHLY and FYNNEI. The CDR3 nucleotides are TGTGCCACCTCTAGCGGGATTCGCTACGAGCAGTACTTC. This gives the protein CATSSGIRYEQYF.

This chain connects TRBV6-6 to TRBJ2-7; 10 nucleotides agree with TRBD1. There are 15 residues in the CDR3. CDR1 and CDR2 from the germline V gene are MNHNY and SVGAGI (reference sequence). V trimming: 5 bases; J trimming: 6 bases; junction bases outside the gene matches: 10. CDR3: CASSGQGGTTGEQYF. The CDR3 region has the DNA TGTGCCAGCAGTGGACAGGGGGGGACTACGGGCGAGCAGTACTTC.

J is TRBJ1-2 and V is TRBV7-8; TRBD1 matches 10 bases. V shed 1 base, J shed 0 bases, and the junction held 8 bases outside the gene matches. The CDR3 is 18 amino acids. The germline V gene has CDR1 SGHVS and CDR2 FQNEAQ. CDR3 amino acids: CASSLGGTGASTNYGYTF. The CDR3 DNA follows: TGTGCCAGCAGCTTAGGGGGGACAGGGGCTTCGACTAACTATGGCTACACCTTC.

This clone was seen once. The V gene is TRBV2, the J gene TRBJ1-2; TRBD1 matches 8 bases. Germline CDR1 is SNHLY and CDR2 is FYNNEI. V shed 8 bases, J shed 4 bases, and the junction held 9 bases outside the gene matches. This CDR3 contains 14 residues. CDR3 amino acids: CASRPRTGPYGYTF. Here the CDR3 DNA reads TGTGCCAGCCGACCGAGGACAGGGCCCTATGGCTACACCTTC.

Only a few counts were recorded for this clone. The chain is built from TRBV18 and TRBJ2-1; D is unresolved. Trimming stripped 4 bases from V and 2 bases from J, with 6 bases between. Germline V lookup: CDR1 KGHSH, CDR2 LQKENI. The CDR3 totals 13 residues. The CDR3 nucleotides are TGTGCCAGCTCACTAGAAACCTACAATGAGCAGTTCTTC. It encodes CASSLETYNEQFF.

As for this clone: Mismatch with germline at one junction end may stem from a read error. Other DNA sequences within the sample encode an identical CDR3. The chain joins TRBV6-4 to TRBJ2-6, with D maybe TRBD2 (6 bases). There are 14 residues in the CDR3. CDR1 and CDR2 (germline): MRHNA, SNTAGT. The CDR3 spells CASSPHWGVNVLTF. The CDR3 region has the DNA TGTGCCAGCAGTCCCCATTGGGGGGTCAACGTCCTGACTTTC.

V is TRBV10-3 and J is TRBJ2-1; 12 bases are a match to TRBD2. The V segment lost 5 bases and the J segment 8 bases; nucleotides outside the gene matches: 4. The CDR3 loop spans 14 amino acids. Germline lookup yields CDR1 ENHRY and CDR2 SYGVKD. In DNA, the CDR3 is TGTGCCATCAGTAGACTAGCGGGGGAGGATGAGCAGTTCTTC. It is translated as CAISRLAGEDEQFF.

The chain is built from TRBV7-2 and TRBJ2-1, with 9 bases aligning to TRBD2. The CDR3 covers 15 residues. The germline V gene has CDR1 SGHTA and CDR2 FQGNSA. V dropped 4 bases and J dropped 8; count of bases not matched to a gene: 9. The CDR3 DNA is TGTGCCAGCAGCTCCACCCAACGGACTAGCGATGAGCAGTTCTTC. This gives the protein CASSSTQRTSDEQFF.

This chain joins TRBV6-5 and TRBJ1-1; a weak D match, TRBD1 (6 bases). V lost 5 bases, J lost 0 bases, and 13 bases lay in between. Germline CDR1 and CDR2: MNHEY and SVGAGI. The CDR3 extends over 15 amino acids. The chain's CDR3 is CASSTRTALNTEAFF. The CDR3 nucleotides are TGTGCCAGCAGTACGAGGACAGCTCTGAACACTGAAGCTTTCTTT.

This chain links TRBV30 with TRBJ2-1; 10 nucleotides align to TRBD1. CDR1 and CDR2 (germline): GTSNPN, SVGIG (reference sequence). The CDR3 consists of 15 residues. The J segment lost 5 bases and the V segment lost 2 bases, leaving 6 bases of the junction unmatched. This CDR3 is CAWSNDRGLDNEQFF. Written as DNA, the CDR3 is TGTGCCTGGAGTAACGACAGGGGGCTGGACAATGAGCAGTTCTTC. The full variable domain, with the rest looked up from reference TRBV30 and TRBJ2-1, is SQTIHQWPATLVQPVGSPLSLECTVEGTSNPNLYWYRQAAGRGLQLLFYSVGIGQISSEVPQNLSASRPQDRQFILSSKKLLLSDSGFYLCAWSNDRGLDNEQFFGPGTRLTVL.

The chain combines TRBV6-5 with TRBJ2-1, with D tentatively TRBD2 (7 bases). Germline-derived CDR1 and CDR2 are MNHEY and SVGAGI. This CDR3 has 15 residues. The V end lost 6 bases, the J end lost 2 bases, and 14 bases lay between the germline ends. Here the CDR3 DNA reads TGTGCCAGCAGAAGGACGGGGGGCACCTACAATGAGCAGTTCTTC. Encoded protein: CASRRTGGTYNEQFF.

A few counts support this clone. The chain has TRBV2 and TRBJ2-2; D is unclear. Trimming cost V 2 bases and J 1 base, with 8 bases left between them. The germline V gene has CDR1 SNHLY and CDR2 FYNNEI. The CDR3 runs to 15 residues. This CDR3 reads CASSEIALNTGELFF. The CDR3 DNA reads TGTGCCAGCAGTGAAATAGCTTTGAACACCGGGGAGCTGTTTTTT.